Reported below is one T cell receptor beta chain. The antigen is not known. The data derive from a study of OX40 agonist ivuxolimab in advanced cancers. The wider study: Those treated in dose escalation had hepatocellular carcinoma, melanoma, renal cell cancer or head and neck cancer. Study results and limitations: The expanded peripheral T cells' antigen specificity was not determined. Low clonal expansion, among the lowest seen, marked partial responders at 0.1-3.0 mg/kg.

Germline V gives CDR1 MGHRA, CDR2 YSYEKL. Trimming removed 2 bases at V and 0 bases at J, with 11 bases between. The CDR3 spans 15 residues. With autoimmune disease history or systemic immunosuppression, patients were excluded. Data came from immunoSEQ multiplex PCR; TCRdb stores just in-frame clones and leaves some out. The table records some 94,000 clones, roughly 89% of them present only once. This receptor was taken from an adult with an advanced solid tumor such as melanoma, head and neck, liver or kidney cancer. The V gene is TRBV4-1, the J gene TRBJ2-7, with D unresolved. The specimen comprised CD4+ or CD8+ T cells sorted from blood, sampled in a trial of the OX40 agonist ivuxolimab. The CDR3 coding sequence is TGCGCCAGCAGCCAACCCAGCAGGAGCTCCTACGAGCAGTACTTC. The encoded protein is CASSQPSRSSYEQYF.